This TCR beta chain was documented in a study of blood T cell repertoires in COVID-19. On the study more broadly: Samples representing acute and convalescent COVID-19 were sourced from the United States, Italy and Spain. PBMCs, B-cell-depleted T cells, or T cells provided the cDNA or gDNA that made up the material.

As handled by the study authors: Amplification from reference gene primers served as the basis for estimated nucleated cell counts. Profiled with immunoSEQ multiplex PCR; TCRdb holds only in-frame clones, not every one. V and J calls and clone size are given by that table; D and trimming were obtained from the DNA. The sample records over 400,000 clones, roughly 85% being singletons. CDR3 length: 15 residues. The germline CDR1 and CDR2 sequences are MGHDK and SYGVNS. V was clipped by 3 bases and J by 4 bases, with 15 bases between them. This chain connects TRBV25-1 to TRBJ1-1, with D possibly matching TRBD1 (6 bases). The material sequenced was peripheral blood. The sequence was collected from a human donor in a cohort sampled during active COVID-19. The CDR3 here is CASSDGGWMGTEAFF. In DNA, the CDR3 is TGTGCCAGCAGTGATGGGGGCTGGATGGGCACTGAAGCTTTCTTT.